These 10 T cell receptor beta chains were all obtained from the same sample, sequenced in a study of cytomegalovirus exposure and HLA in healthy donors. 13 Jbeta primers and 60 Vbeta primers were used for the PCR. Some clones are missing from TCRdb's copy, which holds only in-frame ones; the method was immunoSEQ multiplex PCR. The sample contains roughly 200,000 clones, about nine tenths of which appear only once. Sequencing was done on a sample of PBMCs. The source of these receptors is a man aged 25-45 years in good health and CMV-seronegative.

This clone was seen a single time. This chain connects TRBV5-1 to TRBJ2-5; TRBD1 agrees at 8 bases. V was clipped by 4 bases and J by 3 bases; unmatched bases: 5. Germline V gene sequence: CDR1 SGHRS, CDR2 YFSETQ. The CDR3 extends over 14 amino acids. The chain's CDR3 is CASSQGQGEETQYF. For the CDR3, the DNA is TGCGCCAGCAGCCAAGGACAGGGTGAAGAGACCCAGTACTTC.

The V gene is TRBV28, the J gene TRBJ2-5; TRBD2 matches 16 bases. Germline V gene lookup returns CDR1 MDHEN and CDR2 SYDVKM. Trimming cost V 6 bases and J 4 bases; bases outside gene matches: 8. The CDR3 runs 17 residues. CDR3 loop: CASSTPGLAGGPETQYF. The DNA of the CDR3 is TGTGCCAGCAGCACCCCGGGACTAGCGGGAGGGCCAGAGACCCAGTACTTC.

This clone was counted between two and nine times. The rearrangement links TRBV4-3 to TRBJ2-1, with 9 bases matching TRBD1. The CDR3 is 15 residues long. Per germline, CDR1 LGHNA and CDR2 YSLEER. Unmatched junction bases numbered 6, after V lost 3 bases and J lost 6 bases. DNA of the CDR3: TGCGCCAGCAGCCACACAGGGGGCCAGGCCAATGAGCAGTTCTTC. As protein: CASSHTGGQANEQFF.

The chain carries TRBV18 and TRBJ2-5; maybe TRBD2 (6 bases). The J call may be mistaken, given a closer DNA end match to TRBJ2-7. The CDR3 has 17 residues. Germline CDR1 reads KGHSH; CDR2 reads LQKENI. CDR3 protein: CASSPMGGGTVSYEQYF. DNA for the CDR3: TGTGCCAGCTCACCGATGGGCGGCGGGACGGTCTCCTACGAGCAGTACTTC.

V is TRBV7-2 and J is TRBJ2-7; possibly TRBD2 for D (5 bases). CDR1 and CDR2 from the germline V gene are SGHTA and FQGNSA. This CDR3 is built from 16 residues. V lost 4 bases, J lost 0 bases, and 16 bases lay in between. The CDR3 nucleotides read TGTGCCAGCAGCTACAGATCCGGGGAAAGCTCCTACGAGCAGTACTTC. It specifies CASSYRSGESSYEQYF.

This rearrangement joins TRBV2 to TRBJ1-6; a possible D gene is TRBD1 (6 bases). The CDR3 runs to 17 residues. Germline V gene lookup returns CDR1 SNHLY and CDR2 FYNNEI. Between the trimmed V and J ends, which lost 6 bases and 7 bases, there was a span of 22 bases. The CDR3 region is CASSPPLSEGVNSPLHF. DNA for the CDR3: TGTGCCAGCAGCCCTCCCTTGTCAGAGGGGGTCAATTCACCCCTCCACTTT. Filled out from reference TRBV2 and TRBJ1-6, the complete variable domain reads EPEVTQTPSHQVTQMGQEVILRCVPISNHLYFYWYRQILGQKVEFLVSFYNNEISEKSEIFDDQFSVERPDGSNFTLKIRSTKLEDSAMYFCASSPPLSEGVNSPLHFGNGTRLTVT.

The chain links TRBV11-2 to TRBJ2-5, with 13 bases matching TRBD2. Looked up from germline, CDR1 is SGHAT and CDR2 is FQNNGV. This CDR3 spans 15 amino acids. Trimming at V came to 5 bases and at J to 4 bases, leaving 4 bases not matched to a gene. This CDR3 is CASSMGLAGSETQYF. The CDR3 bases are TGTGCCAGCAGCATGGGACTAGCGGGGTCAGAGACCCAGTACTTC.

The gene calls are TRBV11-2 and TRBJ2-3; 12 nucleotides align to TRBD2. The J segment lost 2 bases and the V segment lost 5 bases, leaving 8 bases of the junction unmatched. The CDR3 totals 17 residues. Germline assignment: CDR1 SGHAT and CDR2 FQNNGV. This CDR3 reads CASSHELAGGLTDTQYF. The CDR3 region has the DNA TGTGCCAGCAGCCACGAACTAGCGGGGGGACTCACAGATACGCAGTATTTT.

In DNA, the CDR3 is TGTGCCAGCAGTCCCAAGGGACTACTTTCCGGGGAGCTGTTTTTT. Translated: CASSPKGLLSGELFF. The genes are TRBV27 and TRBJ2-2, with 7 bases identical to TRBD2. The CDR3 has 15 residues. Germline V CDR1 and CDR2: MNHEY, SMNVEV (reference sequence). With V trimmed by 5 bases and J by 6 bases, 9 bases remained unmatched.

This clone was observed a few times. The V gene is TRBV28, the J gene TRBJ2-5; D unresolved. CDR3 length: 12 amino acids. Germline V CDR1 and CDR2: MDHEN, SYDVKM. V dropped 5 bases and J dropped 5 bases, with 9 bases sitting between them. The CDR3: CASSPPVETQYF. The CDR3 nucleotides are TGTGCCAGCAGTCCCCCAGTGGAGACCCAGTACTTC. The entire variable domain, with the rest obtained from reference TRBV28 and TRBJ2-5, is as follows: DVKVTQSSRYLVKRTGEKVFLECVQDMDHENMFWYRQDPGLGLRLIYFSYDVKMKEKGDIPEGYSVSREKKERFSLILESASTNQTSMYLCASSPPVETQYFGPGTRLLVL.